This TCR beta chain emerged from a study of cytomegalovirus exposure and HLA in healthy donors. Looking at the study overall: Early released data had 80 million or so unique TCRs, all coming from HLA-typed donors. General observations from the study: By HLA locus, TCR association rates varied in a later analysis, with DRB1 showing the most and HLA-C the fewest.

Comments on this clone: What it recognizes is unknown.

Primers included in the PCR were 60 Vbeta and 13 Jbeta primers. Method: immunoSEQ multiplex PCR; TCRdb's copy keeps in-frame clones and lacks some. The sample includes under 200,000 clones, roughly 85% of them seen just once. The CDR3 totals 13 residues. CDR1 and CDR2 (germline): MGHRA, YSYEKL. The ends were cut back, 5 bases at V and 1 base at J, with 8 bases in the middle. The sample comprised PBMCs. The TCR sequence derives from a woman between 35 and 50 years old in good health and CMV-seronegative. The chain recombines TRBV4-1 with TRBJ1-1; D may be TRBD1 (6 bases). CDR3 residues: CASSLTGNTEAFF. As DNA, the CDR3 is TGCGCCAGCAGCTTGACAGGGAACACTGAAGCTTTCTTT.